What follows are 29 T cell receptor beta chains derived from one specimen sequenced in a study of human T cells and chemical hapten exposure. Time point meaning: patch test 3, about 24 weeks after DPC sensitization. Indicated treatment: therapeutic diphenylcyclopropenone sensitization with weekly scalp DPC. Each CDR3 protein is one row after TCRdb ran MiXCR on the RACE reads. Counted here are more than 95,000 distinct CDR3 sequences, about 34% occurring once; the ten biggest clones make up around 2.7%. This material consisted of whole blood, taken in connection with sensitization to the hapten diphenylcyclopropenone (DPC). The receptors were sampled from a man aged 40-50 years with alopecia areata. Some clones in this sample may be carry-over from other donors' samples.

This clonotype has more than one count but fewer than ten. In DNA, the CDR3 is TGTGCCAGCAAATTAGCGGGAAACAATGAGCAGTTCTTC. Protein product: CASKLAGNNEQFF. The V call is TRBV6-2 or TRBV6-3, the J call TRBJ2-1, with 8 nucleotides matching TRBD2. Per the germline V gene, CDR1 is MNHEY and CDR2 is SVGEGT. The trim removed 7 bases at V and 5 bases at J, leaving 4 bases unmatched. The CDR3 extends over 13 amino acids.

This clonotype was seen just once. The chain recombines TRBV12-3 or TRBV12-4 with TRBJ2-7; D unclear. CDR3 size: 13 residues. Trimming removed 1 base from V and 3 bases from J, with 7 bases in between. CDR3 region: CASSLGVFYEQYF. The CDR3, as DNA: TGTGCCAGCAGTTTAGGGGTCTTCTACGAGCAGTACTTC.

This clonotype was counted between two and nine times. The genes are TRBV7-2 and TRBJ2-3, with D possibly being TRBD1 (6 bases). In germline, CDR1 is SGHTA, CDR2 FQGNSA. Trimming removed 10 bases at V and 7 bases at J, with 18 bases between. This CDR3 is 13 amino acids long. The CDR3 protein is CAIEAGDGYTQYF. DNA of the CDR3: TGTGCCATCGAAGCAGGGGACGGTTATACGCAGTATTTT.

The CDR3 spells CASSSLGTSGSTGELFF. DNA of the CDR3: TGTGCCAGCAGCTCCCTTGGGACTAGCGGAAGCACCGGGGAGCTGTTTTTT. The chain is built from TRBV7-3 and TRBJ2-2, with TRBD2 matching over 11 bases. V gave up 4 bases and J gave up 4 bases; unmatched junction bases: 8. From germline, CDR1 is SGHTA and CDR2 FQGTGA. This CDR3 contains 17 residues. The full variable domain, rest sourced from reference TRBV7-3 and TRBJ2-2, is GAGVSQTPSNKVTEKGKYVELRCDPISGHTALYWYRQSLGQGPEFLIYFQGTGAADDSGLPNDRFFAVRPEGSVSTLKIQRTERGDSAVYLCASSSLGTSGSTGELFFGEGSRLTVL.

The rearrangement uses TRBV6-2 or TRBV6-3 and TRBJ2-5, with D unclear. Germline V gene lookup returns CDR1 MNHEY and CDR2 SVGEGT. The ends were cut back, 8 bases at V and 5 bases at J, with 21 bases in the middle. The CDR3 has 15 residues. CDR3 sequence reads: CASGSSMARRETQYF. The CDR3 DNA is TGTGCCAGCGGATCCTCCATGGCTAGGCGGGAGACCCAGTACTTC.

This clonotype has a handful of counts. The J gene is TRBJ2-7, the V gene TRBV7-2; D gene uncertain. The CDR3 extends over 13 amino acids. V lost 0 bases and J 9 bases, leaving 12 bases between the germline ends. Germline V gene data show CDR1 as SGHTA and CDR2 as FQGNSA. CDR3 DNA: TGTGCCAGCAGCTTAGCGACGAGGAATAGGCAGTACTTC. It yields the protein CASSLATRNRQYF.

The table lists this clonotype with a few counts. The CDR3 region has the DNA TGTGCCAGCAGTTTAAAGGAGCAGTTCTTC. Its translation is CASSLKEQFF. The chain carries TRBV28 and TRBJ2-1, with D hard to call. Germline V gene data show CDR1 as MDHEN and CDR2 as SYDVKM. V shed 2 bases and J shed 10 bases, with 3 bases lying between them. The length of the CDR3 is 10 residues. Full variable domain (outside the CDR3, taken from reference TRBV28 and TRBJ2-1): DVKVTQSSRYLVKRTGEKVFLECVQDMDHENMFWYRQDPGLGLRLIYFSYDVKMKEKGDIPEGYSVSREKKERFSLILESASTNQTSMYLCASSLKEQFFGPGTRLTVL.

In regard to this clonotype: Germline is not matched at one junction end, which may reflect a read error. This chain connects TRBV7-7 to TRBJ2-1; 8 bases agree with TRBD1. This CDR3 is 13 amino acids long. The V gene's germline CDR1 is SSHAT and CDR2 FNYEAQ (reference sequence). CDR3 sequence (DNA): TGTGCTAGCAGCCCTGACAGGGGCAATGAGCAGTTCTTC. Its protein product is CASSPDRGNEQFF.

The rearrangement joins TRBV6-2 or TRBV6-3 to TRBJ2-5, with 8 bases that match TRBD2. The CDR3 has 14 residues. Germline values: CDR1 MNHEY, CDR2 SVGEGT. Unmatched junction bases numbered 5, after V lost 8 bases and J lost 0 bases. Here the CDR3 reads CASLAGWYQETQYF. The CDR3 DNA is TGTGCCAGCTTAGCGGGATGGTACCAAGAGACCCAGTACTTC.

The V gene is TRBV7-2, the J gene TRBJ2-3; tentatively, D is TRBD2 (6 bases). Per the germline V gene, CDR1 is SGHTA and CDR2 is FQGNSA. The CDR3 runs to 15 residues. V was shortened by 5 bases and J by 1 base, with 13 bases between the two germline ends. DNA of the CDR3: TGTGCCAGCAGCCCCTGGGTAGCGGGCACAGATACGCAGTATTTT. Its protein is CASSPWVAGTDTQYF.

V and J are TRBV10-3 and TRBJ2-5; TRBD1 agrees at 8 bases. Germline V gives CDR1 ENHRY, CDR2 SYGVKD. With V trimmed by 6 bases and J by 0 bases, 0 bases remained unmatched. The CDR3 spans 13 residues. CDR3 residues: CAIRDRDQETQYF. The CDR3 bases are TGTGCCATCAGGGACAGGGACCAAGAGACCCAGTACTTC.

This clonotype was counted between two and nine times. The rearrangement uses TRBV12-5 and TRBJ2-3; TRBD2 matches 9 bases. V dropped 1 base and J dropped 2; count of bases not matched to a gene: 4. The CDR3 spans 16 residues. Germline V CDR1 and CDR2: LGHNT, FRNRAP. CDR3 sequence reads: CASGLGLAEYTDTQYF. The CDR3 region has the DNA TGTGCTAGTGGTTTGGGACTAGCGGAATACACAGATACGCAGTATTTT.

This clonotype has a handful of counts. The J gene is TRBJ1-1, the V gene TRBV20-1; D may be TRBD1 (6 bases). The CDR3 totals 10 residues. In germline, CDR1 is DFQATT, CDR2 SNEGSKA (reference sequence). V dropped 5 bases and J dropped 7 bases, with 8 bases sitting between them. The CDR3 is CSAYRDEAFF. CDR3 nucleotide sequence: TGCAGTGCTTACAGGGATGAAGCTTTCTTT.

V is TRBV12-3 or TRBV12-4 and J is TRBJ2-1; 8 positions match TRBD1. The CDR3 is 15 amino acids. The trim removed 4 bases at V and 6 bases at J, leaving 8 bases unmatched. The CDR3 DNA follows: TGTGCCAGCAGTTACCGGATTGACAGGGGCAATGAGCAGTTCTTC. Translated: CASSYRIDRGNEQFF.

Here the CDR3 reads CASSLGTPEKLFF. CDR3 bases: TGTGCCAGCAGCTTGGGGACCCCTGAAAAACTGTTTTTT. V usage is TRBV7-2 and J usage is TRBJ1-4; a weak D match, TRBD1 (5 bases). The CDR3 runs 13 residues. Germline CDR1 reads SGHTA; CDR2 reads FQGNSA. V lost 3 bases to trimming and J lost 7 bases, with 9 bases between them. Filled out from reference TRBV7-2 and TRBJ1-4, the complete variable domain reads GAGVSQSPSNKVTEKGKDVELRCDPISGHTALYWYRQSLGQGLEFLIYFQGNSAPDKSGLPSDRFSAERTGGSVSTLTIQRTQQEDSAVYLCASSLGTPEKLFFGSGTQLSVL.

J is TRBJ2-3 and V is TRBV4-2; 12 positions match TRBD2. V dropped 3 bases and J dropped 6; count of bases not matched to a gene: 13. The CDR3 is made up of 18 amino acids. The germline gives CDR1 LGHNA, CDR2 YNFKEQ. CDR3 sequence reads: CASSHPSGRAIGLDTQYF. CDR3 in DNA: TGTGCCAGCAGCCATCCTAGCGGGAGGGCCATTGGGCTCGATACGCAGTATTTT.

The J gene is TRBJ2-7, the V gene TRBV18; TRBD1 aligns across 9 bases. Germline V gene data show CDR1 as KGHSH and CDR2 as LQKENI. Trimming removed 4 bases from V and 0 bases from J; junction bases left unmatched: 10. The CDR3 spans 17 residues. The CDR3 DNA reads as TGTGCCAGCTCACTGACCGGGACAGGGTCACCCTCCTACGAGCAGTACTTC. It codes for CASSLTGTGSPSYEQYF.

The chain uses TRBV9 and TRBJ2-3; D unresolved. The CDR3 runs 13 residues. Germline V lookup: CDR1 SGDLS, CDR2 YYNGEE. With 0 bases removed from V and 6 bases from J, the gap between germline ends came to 8 bases. For the CDR3, the DNA is TGTGCCAGCAGCGTAGGGGCCGCGGATACGCAGTATTTT. Its protein product is CASSVGAADTQYF. Using reference TRBV9 and TRBJ2-3 for the parts outside the CDR3, the full variable domain is DSGVTQTPKHLITATGQRVTLRCSPRSGDLSVYWYQQSLDQGLQFLIQYYNGEERAKGNILERFSAQQFPDLHSELNLSSLELGDSALYFCASSVGAADTQYFGPGTRLTVL.

A few counts support this clonotype. J is TRBJ2-1 and V is TRBV28; TRBD2 matches at 8 bases. Trimming cost V 8 bases and J 8 bases; bases outside gene matches: 14. Germline lookup yields CDR1 MDHEN and CDR2 SYDVKM. The CDR3 is made up of 15 amino acids. The CDR3 region is CASGSGVAGRDEQFF. The CDR3 DNA reads TGTGCCAGCGGCTCGGGGGTAGCGGGGAGGGATGAGCAGTTCTTC.

The chain joins TRBV6-2 or TRBV6-3 to TRBJ2-3, with 12 bases aligning to TRBD2. The CDR3 has 17 residues. Germline lookup yields CDR1 MNHEY and CDR2 SVGEGT. The V and J ends lost 5 bases and 2 bases, in that order; junction bases with no gene match: 8. The CDR3: CASSPTSGRSLTDTQYF. The CDR3 DNA reads as TGTGCCAGCAGTCCAACTAGCGGGAGGTCGCTCACAGATACGCAGTATTTT.

CDR3 sequence reads: CASVLGGTNIQYF. The CDR3 DNA reads TGTGCCAGCGTCCTGGGGGGGACTAACATTCAGTACTTC. The chain joins TRBV28 to TRBJ2-4; 7 positions match TRBD2. V lost 8 bases and J lost 7; bases outside the gene matches: 8. Germline-derived CDR1 and CDR2 are MDHEN and SYDVKM. The CDR3 runs to 13 residues.

This clonotype came up a few times. This sequence joins TRBV9 and TRBJ1-2, with no clear D. The CDR3 has 13 residues. Germline-derived CDR1 and CDR2 are SGDLS and YYNGEE. V dropped 4 bases and J dropped 5 bases, with 12 bases sitting between them. CDR3 region: CASSREIGYGYTF. The CDR3 DNA is TGTGCCAGCAGCCGAGAAATAGGATATGGCTACACCTTC.

This chain joins TRBV30 and TRBJ1-1; unclear D gene. There are 13 residues in the CDR3. Trimming removed 2 bases at V and 3 bases at J, with 10 bases between. The V gene's germline CDR1 is GTSNPN and CDR2 SVGIG (reference sequence). The CDR3 protein is CAWSTGADTEAFF. Written as DNA, the CDR3 is TGTGCCTGGAGTACGGGCGCGGACACTGAAGCTTTCTTT.

This chain uses TRBV13 with TRBJ2-7; D is possibly TRBD1 (6 bases). With 4 bases removed from V and 7 bases from J, the gap between germline ends came to 11 bases. The germline V gene has CDR1 PRHDT and CDR2 FYEKMQ (reference sequence). This CDR3 is built from 12 residues. The CDR3 spells CASSSGGEEQYV. CDR3 nucleotides: TGTGCCAGCAGCTCTGGGGGCGAGGAGCAGTACGTC.

This clonotype was picked up a small number of times. This chain links TRBV7-9 with TRBJ2-7, with D perhaps given as TRBD1 or TRBD2 (5 bases each). The CDR3 contains 15 residues. Trimming removed 4 bases from V and 0 bases from J, with 13 bases in between. Per germline, CDR1 SEHNR and CDR2 FQNEAQ (reference sequence). As DNA, the CDR3 is TGTGCCAGCAGCTCAGGGATGGGGAGCTCCTACGAGCAGTACGTC. The encoded protein is CASSSGMGSSYEQYV.

This chain uses TRBV6-1 with TRBJ2-7; D call uncertain. Looked up from germline, CDR1 is MNHNS and CDR2 is SASEGT. V lost 5 bases to trimming and J lost 5 bases, with 7 bases between them. CDR3 length: 11 amino acids. The CDR3 coding sequence is TGTGCCAGCAGTCCCCTCGACGAGCAGTACTTC. This translates into CASSPLDEQYF.

The V gene is TRBV28, the J gene TRBJ2-7; D might be TRBD1 (6 bases). Germline loops: CDR1 MDHEN, CDR2 SYDVKM. The CDR3 has 15 residues. V gave up 6 bases and J gave up 2 bases, with 17 bases separating them. The CDR3 sequence: CASRGAGSSTYEQYF. CDR3 coding DNA: TGTGCCAGCAGGGGGGCGGGCTCCTCAACCTACGAGCAGTACTTC.

J is TRBJ2-1 and V is TRBV24-1; 14 nucleotides line up with TRBD2. The CDR3 has 15 amino acids. J lost 6 bases, V lost 5 bases, and 2 bases had no gene match. The germline V gene has CDR1 KGHDR and CDR2 SFDVKD. CDR3 residues: CATSVGLAGANEQFF. The CDR3 DNA reads TGTGCCACCAGTGTGGGACTAGCGGGAGCCAATGAGCAGTTCTTC.

The table lists this clonotype with a few counts. This chain joins TRBV25-1 and TRBJ2-7; D is unresolved. Germline-derived CDR1 and CDR2 are MGHDK and SYGVNS. The CDR3 is made up of 13 amino acids. Trimming shortened V by 2 bases and J by 3 bases, and 8 bases separated the two germline ends. This chain's CDR3 is CASSERGIYEQYF. The CDR3 nucleotides read TGTGCCAGCAGTGAAAGAGGCATCTACGAGCAGTACTTC.